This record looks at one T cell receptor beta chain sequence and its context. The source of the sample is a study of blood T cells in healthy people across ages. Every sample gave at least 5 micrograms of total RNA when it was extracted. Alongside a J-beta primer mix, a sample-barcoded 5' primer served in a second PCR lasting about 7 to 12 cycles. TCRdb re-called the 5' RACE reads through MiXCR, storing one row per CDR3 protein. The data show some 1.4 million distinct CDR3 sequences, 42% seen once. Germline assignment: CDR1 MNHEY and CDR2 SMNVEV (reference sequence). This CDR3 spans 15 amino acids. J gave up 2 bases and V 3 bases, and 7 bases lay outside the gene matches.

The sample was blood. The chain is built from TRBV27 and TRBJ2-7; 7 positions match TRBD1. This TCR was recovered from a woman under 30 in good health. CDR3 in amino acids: CASSLAGTDTYEQYF. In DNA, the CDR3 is TGTGCCAGCAGTTTGGCCGGGACAGATACCTACGAGCAGTACTTC.